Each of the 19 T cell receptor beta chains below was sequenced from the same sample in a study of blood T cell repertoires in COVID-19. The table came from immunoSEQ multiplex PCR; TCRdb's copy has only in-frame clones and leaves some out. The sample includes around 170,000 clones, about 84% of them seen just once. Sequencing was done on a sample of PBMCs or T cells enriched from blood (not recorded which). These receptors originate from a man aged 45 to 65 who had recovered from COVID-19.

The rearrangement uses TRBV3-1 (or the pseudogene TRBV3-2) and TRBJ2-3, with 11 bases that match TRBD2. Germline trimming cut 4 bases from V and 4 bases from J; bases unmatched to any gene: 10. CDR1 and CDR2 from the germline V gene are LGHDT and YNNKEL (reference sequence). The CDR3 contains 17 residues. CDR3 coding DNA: TGTGCCAGCAGCCGATTCCTGACTAGCGGGGTTTCAGATACGCAGTATTTT. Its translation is CASSRFLTSGVSDTQYF.

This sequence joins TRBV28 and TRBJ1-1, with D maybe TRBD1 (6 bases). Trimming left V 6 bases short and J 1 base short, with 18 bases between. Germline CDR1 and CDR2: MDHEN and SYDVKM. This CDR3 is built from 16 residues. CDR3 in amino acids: CASRPSQGQTNTEAFF. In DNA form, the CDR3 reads TGTGCCAGCAGGCCCTCACAGGGTCAAACGAACACTGAAGCTTTCTTT.

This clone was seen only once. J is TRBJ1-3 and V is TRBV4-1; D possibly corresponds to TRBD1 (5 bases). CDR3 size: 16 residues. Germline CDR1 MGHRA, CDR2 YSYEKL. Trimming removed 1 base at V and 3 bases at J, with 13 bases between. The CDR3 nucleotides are TGCGCCAGCAGCCAAGGGCGGGGGAGAGGTGGAAACACCATATATTTT. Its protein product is CASSQGRGRGGNTIYF.

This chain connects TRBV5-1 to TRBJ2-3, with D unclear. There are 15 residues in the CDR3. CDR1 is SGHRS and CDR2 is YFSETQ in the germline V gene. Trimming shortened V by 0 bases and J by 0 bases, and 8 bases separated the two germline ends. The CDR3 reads CASSLDPKSTDTQYF. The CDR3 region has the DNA TGCGCCAGCAGCTTGGATCCCAAAAGCACAGATACGCAGTATTTT.

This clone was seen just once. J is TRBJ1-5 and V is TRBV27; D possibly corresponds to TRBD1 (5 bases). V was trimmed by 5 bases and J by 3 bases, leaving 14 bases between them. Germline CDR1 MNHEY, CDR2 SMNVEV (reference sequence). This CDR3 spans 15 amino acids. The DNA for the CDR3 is TGTGCCAGCAGTCCCCGGGGGGAGTTCAATCAGCCCCAGCATTTT. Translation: CASSPRGEFNQPQHF.

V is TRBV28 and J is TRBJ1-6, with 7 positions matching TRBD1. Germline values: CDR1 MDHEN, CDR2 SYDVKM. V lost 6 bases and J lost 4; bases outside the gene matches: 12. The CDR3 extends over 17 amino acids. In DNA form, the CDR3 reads TGTGCCAGCAGCCCTCTTCATAAACAGGGGTATAATTCACCCCTCCACTTT. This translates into CASSPLHKQGYNSPLHF.

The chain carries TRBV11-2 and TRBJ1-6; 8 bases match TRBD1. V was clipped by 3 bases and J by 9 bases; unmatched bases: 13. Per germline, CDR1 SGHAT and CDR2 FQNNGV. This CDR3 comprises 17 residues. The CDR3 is CASSFGQGRWGSSPLHF. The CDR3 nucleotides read TGTGCCAGCAGCTTCGGACAGGGAAGATGGGGAAGTTCACCCCTCCACTTT. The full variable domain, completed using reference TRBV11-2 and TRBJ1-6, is EAGVAQSPRYKIIEKRQSVAFWCNPISGHATLYWYQQILGQGPKLLIQFQNNGVVDDSQLPKDRFSAERLKGVDSTLKIQPAKLEDSAVYLCASSFGQGRWGSSPLHFGNGTRLTVT.

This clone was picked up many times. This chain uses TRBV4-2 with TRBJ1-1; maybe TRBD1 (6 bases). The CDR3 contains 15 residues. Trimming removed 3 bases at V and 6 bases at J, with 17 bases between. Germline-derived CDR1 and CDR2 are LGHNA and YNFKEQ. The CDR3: CASSHIFRGSPEAFF. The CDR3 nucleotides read TGTGCCAGCAGCCACATTTTCAGGGGTTCCCCTGAAGCTTTCTTT.

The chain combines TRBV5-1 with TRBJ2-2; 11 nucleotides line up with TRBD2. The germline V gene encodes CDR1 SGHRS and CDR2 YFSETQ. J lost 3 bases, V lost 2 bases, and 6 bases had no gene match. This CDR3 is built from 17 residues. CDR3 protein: CASSLRLAGLYTGELFF. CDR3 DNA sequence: TGCGCCAGCAGCTTAAGACTAGCGGGGCTTTACACCGGGGAGCTGTTTTTT.

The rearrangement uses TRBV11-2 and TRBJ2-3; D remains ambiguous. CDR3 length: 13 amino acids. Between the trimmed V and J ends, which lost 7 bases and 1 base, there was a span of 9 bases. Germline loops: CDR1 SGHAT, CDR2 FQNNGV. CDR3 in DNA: TGTGCCAGCACCCCCCCCGGCACAGATACGCAGTATTTT. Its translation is CASTPPGTDTQYF.

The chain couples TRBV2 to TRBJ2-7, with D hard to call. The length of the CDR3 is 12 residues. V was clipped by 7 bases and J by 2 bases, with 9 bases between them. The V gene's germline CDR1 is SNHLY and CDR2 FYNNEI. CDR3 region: CASKQVAYEQYF. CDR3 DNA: TGTGCCAGCAAGCAGGTAGCCTACGAGCAGTACTTC. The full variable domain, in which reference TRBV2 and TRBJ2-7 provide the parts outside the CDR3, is EPEVTQTPSHQVTQMGQEVILRCVPISNHLYFYWYRQILGQKVEFLVSFYNNEISEKSEIFDDQFSVERPDGSNFTLKIRSTKLEDSAMYFCASKQVAYEQYFGPGTRLTVT.

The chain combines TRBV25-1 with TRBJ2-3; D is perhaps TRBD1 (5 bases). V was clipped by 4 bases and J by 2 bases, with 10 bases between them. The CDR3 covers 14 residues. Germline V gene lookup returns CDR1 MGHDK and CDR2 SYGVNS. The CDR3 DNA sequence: TGTGCCAGCAGTGCGACAGCCACCACAGATACGCAGTATTTT. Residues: CASSATATTDTQYF. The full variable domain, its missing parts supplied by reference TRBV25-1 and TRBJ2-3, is EADIYQTPRYLVIGTGKKITLECSQTMGHDKMYWYQQDPGMELHLIHYSYGVNSTEKGDLSSESTVSRIRTEHFPLTLESARPSHTSQYLCASSATATTDTQYFGPGTRLTVL.

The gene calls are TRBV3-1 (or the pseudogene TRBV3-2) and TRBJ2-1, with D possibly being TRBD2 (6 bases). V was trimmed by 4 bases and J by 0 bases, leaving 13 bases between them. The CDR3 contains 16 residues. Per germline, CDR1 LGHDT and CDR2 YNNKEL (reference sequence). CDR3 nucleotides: TGTGCCAGCAGCCCGTCCCTAGCGCTCTCCTACAATGAGCAGTTCTTC. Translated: CASSPSLALSYNEQFF.

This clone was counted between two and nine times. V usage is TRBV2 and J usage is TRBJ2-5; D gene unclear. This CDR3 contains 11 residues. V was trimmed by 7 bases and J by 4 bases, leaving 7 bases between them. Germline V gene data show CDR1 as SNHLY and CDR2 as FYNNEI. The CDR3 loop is CASTRRETQYF. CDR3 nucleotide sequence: TGTGCCAGCACGCGGAGAGAGACCCAGTACTTC.

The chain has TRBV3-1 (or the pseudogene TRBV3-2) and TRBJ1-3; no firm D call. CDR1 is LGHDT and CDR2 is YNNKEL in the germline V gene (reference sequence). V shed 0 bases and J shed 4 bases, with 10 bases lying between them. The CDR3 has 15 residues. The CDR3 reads CASSQDSPRGNTIYF. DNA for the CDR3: TGTGCCAGCAGCCAAGACTCCCCGCGGGGAAACACCATATATTTT.

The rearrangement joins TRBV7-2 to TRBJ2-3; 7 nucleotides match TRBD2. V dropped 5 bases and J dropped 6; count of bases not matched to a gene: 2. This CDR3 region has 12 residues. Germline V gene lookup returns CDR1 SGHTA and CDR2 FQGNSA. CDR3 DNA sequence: TGTGCCAGCAGCCGGCGGGGGGATACGCAGTATTTT. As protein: CASSRRGDTQYF. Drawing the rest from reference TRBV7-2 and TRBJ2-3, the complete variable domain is GAGVSQSPSNKVTEKGKDVELRCDPISGHTALYWYRQSLGQGLEFLIYFQGNSAPDKSGLPSDRFSAERTGGSVSTLTIQRTQQEDSAVYLCASSRRGDTQYFGPGTRLTVL.

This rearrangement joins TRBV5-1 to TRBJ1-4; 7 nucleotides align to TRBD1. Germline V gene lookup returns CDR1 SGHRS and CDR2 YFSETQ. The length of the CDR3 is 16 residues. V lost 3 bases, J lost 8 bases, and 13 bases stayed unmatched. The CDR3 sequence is CASSWITGEGREKLFF. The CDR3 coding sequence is TGCGCCAGCAGCTGGATTACAGGGGAAGGGAGAGAAAAACTGTTTTTT.

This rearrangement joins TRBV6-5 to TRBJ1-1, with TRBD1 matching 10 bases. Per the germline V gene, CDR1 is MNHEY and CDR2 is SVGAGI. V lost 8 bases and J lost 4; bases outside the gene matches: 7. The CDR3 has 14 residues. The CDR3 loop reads CASAGTGASTEAFF. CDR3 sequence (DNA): TGTGCCAGCGCCGGGACAGGGGCTTCCACTGAAGCTTTCTTT.

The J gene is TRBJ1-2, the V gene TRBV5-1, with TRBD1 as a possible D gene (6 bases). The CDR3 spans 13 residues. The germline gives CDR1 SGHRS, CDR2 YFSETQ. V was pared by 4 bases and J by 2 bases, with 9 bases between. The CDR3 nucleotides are TGCGCCAGCAGCCAGGACAGCAACTATGGCTACACCTTC. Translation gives CASSQDSNYGYTF.